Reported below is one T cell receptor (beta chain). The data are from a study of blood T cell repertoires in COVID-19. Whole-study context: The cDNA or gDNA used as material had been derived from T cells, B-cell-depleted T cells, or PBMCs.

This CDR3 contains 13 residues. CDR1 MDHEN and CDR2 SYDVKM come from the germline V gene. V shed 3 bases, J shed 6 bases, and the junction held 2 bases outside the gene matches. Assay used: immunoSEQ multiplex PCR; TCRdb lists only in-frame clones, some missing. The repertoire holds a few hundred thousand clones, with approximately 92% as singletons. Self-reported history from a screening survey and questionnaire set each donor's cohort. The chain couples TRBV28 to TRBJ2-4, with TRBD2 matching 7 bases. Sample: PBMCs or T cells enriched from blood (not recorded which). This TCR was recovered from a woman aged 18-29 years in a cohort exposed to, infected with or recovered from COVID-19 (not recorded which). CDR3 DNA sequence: TGTGCCAGCAGTTTGCCGGGGGGAAACATTCAGTACTTC. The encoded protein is CASSLPGGNIQYF. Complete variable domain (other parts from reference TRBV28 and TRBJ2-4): DVKVTQSSRYLVKRTGEKVFLECVQDMDHENMFWYRQDPGLGLRLIYFSYDVKMKEKGDIPEGYSVSREKKERFSLILESASTNQTSMYLCASSLPGGNIQYFGAGTRLSVL.